This T cell receptor (beta chain) was captured by sequencing in a study of cytomegalovirus exposure and HLA in healthy donors. About the research overall: A data release that came early held roughly 85 million unique TCRs from HLA-typed donors.

Whole-study results and caveats: Association of a missense DCLRE1C variant with TCR beta V- and J-gene trimming was reported in a later analysis.

This clone has just a few counts. As yet, its antigen is unknown. With 60 Vbeta and 13 Jbeta primers, the PCR was carried out. Assay: immunoSEQ multiplex PCR; the TCRdb copy retains only in-frame clones and omits some. The sample shows approximately 150,000 clones, around 80% of them seen only once. There are 14 residues in the CDR3. The trim removed 7 bases at V and 8 bases at J, leaving 4 bases unmatched. The V gene's germline CDR1 is MDHEN and CDR2 SYDVKM. Likely unrecorded immune exposures existed in these nominally healthy donors. The V and J genes are TRBV28 and TRBJ2-1; TRBD2 matches 14 bases. The receptor's source is a young man in good health and CMV-seropositive. Sequencing was carried out using PBMCs. CDR3 nucleotide sequence: TGTGCCAGCAAGGGACTAGCGGGAGTGGATGAGCAGTTCTTC. This sequence encodes CASKGLAGVDEQFF.